This T cell receptor beta chain was sequenced in a study of blood T cell repertoires in COVID-19 (dated by TCRdb to about 2020). The study in broad terms: Samples covering the acute and convalescent phases of COVID-19 were provided by collaborators in the United States, Italy and Spain. A de-identified subject ID, COVID-19 status, age in years and sex were almost always included in the sample metadata. The repertoires were made available in a free public database intended to serve as a resource for research on the immune response to SARS-CoV-2. Where available, HLA class I and class II types were obtained from metadata supplied by the sample provider rather than from assay-based typing. The dataset comprised deeply sampled blood TCRbeta repertoires from subjects exposed to, actively infected with, or recovered from COVID-19. The samples were drawn from the first 160 participants of the ongoing ImmuneRACE study and from 1,254 subjects provided by 6 global collaborators. The prospective study material was composed of cDNA or gDNA derived from T cells, B-cell-depleted T cells, or PBMCs. Overall results and qualifications from the work: The quantity of clinical and demographic metadata differed by source and by participant and was supplied without curation.

TCRbeta CDR3 regions were amplified from genomic DNA using the immunoSEQ Assay, a bias-controlled multiplex PCR. On the study's bioinformatics: The number of nucleated cells in each sample was estimated by amplification of reference gene primers within the assay. To quantify the absolute abundance of each unique TCRbeta CDR3 rearrangement, sequence reads were collapsed and filtered. For each sample, productive Simpson clonality was calculated as the square root of Simpson's diversity index across productive rearrangements. In its TCRdb copy, this immuneACCESS table keeps in-frame sequences only and misses some clones. Where compared with another copy, unresolved V genes explain less than half of these, and the others have no known cause. The DNA was the basis for D and trimming; V, J and clone size are from that table. Present in this sample are 95,000 to 150,000 clones, roughly 88% of which were seen just once. The ten largest account for less than 5% of the sample.

With regard to this clone: Its antigen target is currently unknown. No much larger clone exists at a distance of one base, and base qualities are not known.

The CDR3 runs 14 residues from the cysteine to the phenylalanine. Left in the record is the CDR3 DNA by itself, 42 bases read in frame from the first base. CDR1 and CDR2 are drawn from the germline V gene: SNHLY, FYNNEI. For this chain, trimming is 4 bases at the V end and 3 bases at the J end, and the number of junction bases without a gene match is 4. The collaborating institutions used their own protocols to collect whole blood in K2EDTA tubes. For TCRbeta analysis, collaborators shipped samples as frozen whole blood, isolated PBMCs, or DNA extracted from either of those sample types. The chain links TRBV2 with TRBJ2-7, with 9 bases in between that match TRBD1. The material sequenced was peripheral blood. The source of this sequence is a man in his forties with acute or convalescent COVID-19. CDR3 reads: CASSVGQGLYEQYF. At the DNA level, the sequence is TGTGCCAGCAGTGTGGGACAGGGTCTCTACGAGCAGTACTTC.